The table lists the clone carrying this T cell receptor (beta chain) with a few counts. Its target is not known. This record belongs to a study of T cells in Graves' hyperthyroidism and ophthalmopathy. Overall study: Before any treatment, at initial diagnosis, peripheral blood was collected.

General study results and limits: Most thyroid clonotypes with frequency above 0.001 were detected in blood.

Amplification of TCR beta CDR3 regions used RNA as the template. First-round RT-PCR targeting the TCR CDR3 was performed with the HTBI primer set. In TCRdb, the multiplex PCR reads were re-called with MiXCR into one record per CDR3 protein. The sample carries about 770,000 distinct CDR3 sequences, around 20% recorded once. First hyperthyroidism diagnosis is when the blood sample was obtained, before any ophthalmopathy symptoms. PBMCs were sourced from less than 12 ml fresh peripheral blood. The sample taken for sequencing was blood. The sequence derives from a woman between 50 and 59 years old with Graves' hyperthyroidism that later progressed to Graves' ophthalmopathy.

In nucleotides, the CDR3 is TGTGCCAGTAGTCCCACCCAGGGGGTGAATGAAAAACTGTTTTTT. Protein product: CASSPTQGVNEKLFF. The V and J genes are TRBV19 and TRBJ1-4; 7 bases are shared with TRBD1. Germline assignment: CDR1 LNHDA and CDR2 SQIVND (reference sequence). CDR3 length: 15 residues. The ends lost 5 bases at V and 5 bases at J; junction bases unmatched: 8.